The 4 T cell receptor beta chains given below trace back to one sample, sequenced in a study of OX40 agonist ivuxolimab in advanced cancers. Method: immunoSEQ multiplex PCR; TCRdb's copy keeps in-frame clones and lacks some. This sample has fewer than 85,000 clones, with roughly 85% found just once. The sequencing used CD4+ or CD8+ T cells sorted from blood, collected in a trial of the OX40 agonist ivuxolimab. The receptors derive from an adult with an advanced solid tumor such as melanoma, head and neck, liver or kidney cancer.

J is TRBJ2-1 and V is TRBV7-2; 9 nucleotides match TRBD2. V trimming: 5 bases; J trimming: 6 bases; junction bases outside the gene matches: 11. From germline, CDR1 is SGHTA and CDR2 FQGNSA. This CDR3 spans 16 amino acids. The CDR3 loop reads CASSPAPSGMSNEQFF. CDR3 in DNA: TGTGCCAGCAGCCCAGCCCCTAGCGGGATGAGCAATGAGCAGTTCTTC.

The chain couples TRBV7-3 to TRBJ1-1, with unresolved D. The germline V gene encodes CDR1 SGHTA and CDR2 FQGTGA. This CDR3 has 13 residues. V lost 5 bases and J lost 12, with 19 bases in between. CDR3 nucleotides: TGTGCCAGCAGCACGCAACCTGAAGGGCAATCTTTCTTT. Translating it yields CASSTQPEGQSFF.

This sequence joins TRBV19 and TRBJ1-4; 10 bases are a match to TRBD1. The V segment lost 5 bases and the J segment 7 bases; nucleotides outside the gene matches: 7. Germline V lookup: CDR1 LNHDA, CDR2 SQIVND (reference sequence). This CDR3 spans 15 amino acids. CDR3 coding DNA: TGTGCCAGTAGTTCCCGACAGGGGGCTATTGAAAAACTGTTTTTT. Its translation is CASSSRQGAIEKLFF.

This chain joins TRBV5-1 and TRBJ2-1, with D possibly being TRBD1 or TRBD2 (6 bases each). This CDR3 region has 15 residues. The ends were cut back, 0 bases at V and 4 bases at J, with 11 bases in the middle. From germline, CDR1 is SGHRS and CDR2 YFSETQ. As DNA, the CDR3 is TGCGCCAGCAGCTTGGCGGGGGCGCGGTACAATGAGCAGTTCTTC. It translates to CASSLAGARYNEQFF.